This T cell receptor beta chain was recorded in a study of CD8+CD57+ T cells in acquired aplastic anemia. Study context: An average of approximately 3.4 ug of DNA was obtained from sorted CD4+ and CD8+ cells.

CDR3 length: 14 residues. CDR1 is ENHRY and CDR2 is SYGVKD in the germline V gene. V gave up 11 bases and J gave up 6 bases, with 19 bases separating them. The template for TCR beta VDJ and CDR3 sequence profiling was genomic DNA. Each CDR3 protein is one row after TCRdb ran MiXCR on the reads. The table has roughly 180,000 distinct CDR3 sequences, nearly 50% seen once. Overall study results and limits: Around 27 CD8+ CDR3 sequences occurred in both the patients and the controls.

About this clonotype: The antigen remains undetermined.

Patients sequenced had flow cytometry evidence of CD8+CD57+ cell expansion. All patients were therapy-naive when blood was sampled. The chain employs TRBV10-3 and TRBJ1-4, with D possibly matching TRBD1 (5 bases). This clonotype was sampled from a human donor with aplastic anemia. What was sequenced was sorted CD4+, CD8+, or CD8+CD57+ T cells (not recorded which) from PBMCs. The CDR3 protein is CASTGGVQDEKLFF. Here the CDR3 DNA reads TGTGCCTCAACGGGAGGGGTACAGGATGAAAAACTGTTTTTT.